The 7 T cell receptor beta chains in this list originate from one sample, sequenced in a study of cytomegalovirus exposure and HLA in healthy donors. PCR employed 60 Vbeta and 13 Jbeta primers. Assay used: immunoSEQ multiplex PCR; TCRdb lists only in-frame clones, some missing. The sample contains 65,000 or so clones, about 80% of which appear only once. Sequenced input: PBMCs. These receptors all come from a woman aged 35 to 49 in good health and CMV-seropositive.

V and J are TRBV7-9 and TRBJ2-1; tentative D call: TRBD1 (6 bases). Germline V CDR1 and CDR2: SEHNR, FQNEAQ (reference sequence). The CDR3 has 15 residues. V shed 5 bases and J shed 3 bases, with 14 bases lying between them. CDR3 DNA sequence: TGTGCCAGCAGCCCTTCAGGGGCGGTCTACAATGAGCAGTTCTTC. Amino acid sequence: CASSPSGAVYNEQFF. The variable domain in full, with the rest retrieved from reference TRBV7-9 and TRBJ2-1, is DTGVSQNPRHKITKRGQNVTFRCDPISEHNRLYWYRQTLGQGPEFLTYFQNEAQLEKSRLLSDRFSAERPKGSFSTLEIQRTEQGDSAMYLCASSPSGAVYNEQFFGPGTRLTVL.

The rearrangement joins TRBV28 to TRBJ2-3; D gene uncertain. V was shortened by 3 bases and J by 6 bases, with 7 bases between the two germline ends. The CDR3 consists of 12 residues. From germline, CDR1 is MDHEN and CDR2 SYDVKM. The CDR3 DNA is TGTGCCAGCAGTTTGGGCCGGGATACGCAGTATTTT. Translated, it gives CASSLGRDTQYF.

The chain is built from TRBV5-5 and TRBJ2-1, with 11 bases that match TRBD2. The CDR3 covers 17 residues. Germline-derived CDR1 and CDR2 are SGHKS and YYEKEE (reference sequence). The J segment lost 3 bases and the V segment lost 0 bases, leaving 5 bases of the junction unmatched. As DNA, the CDR3 is TGTGCCAGCAGCTTGGTGTATAGCGGGGGGGTCTACAATGAGCAGTTCTTC. Translated, it gives CASSLVYSGGVYNEQFF.

The chain combines TRBV14 with TRBJ1-1; no definite D call. The CDR3 spans 15 residues. CDR1 and CDR2 from the germline V gene are SGHDN and FVKESK. V lost 4 bases and J lost 3, with 15 bases in between. The CDR3 protein is CASSRRMGADTEAFF. CDR3 DNA sequence: TGTGCCAGCAGCCGCAGGATGGGCGCCGACACTGAAGCTTTCTTT.

The chain has TRBV5-5 and TRBJ1-1; the D is unclear. V was pared by 1 base and J by 10 bases, with 11 bases between. The CDR3 covers 12 residues. Per the germline V gene, CDR1 is SGHKS and CDR2 is YYEKEE (reference sequence). CDR3 loop: CASSLSAEGAFF. Here the CDR3 DNA reads TGTGCCAGCAGCTTGAGTGCGGAGGGAGCTTTCTTT.

This chain links TRBV9 with TRBJ2-5; 7 nucleotides line up with TRBD2. V lost 2 bases to trimming and J lost 5 bases; unmatched junction nucleotides: 3. From germline, CDR1 is SGDLS and CDR2 YYNGEE. The CDR3 runs 13 residues. The CDR3 protein is CASSVGGGETQYF. In nucleotides, the CDR3 is TGTGCCAGCAGCGTTGGGGGAGGGGAGACCCAGTACTTC.

The genes are TRBV25-1 and TRBJ2-5; 9 nucleotides agree with TRBD2. This CDR3 comprises 17 residues. Germline CDR1 and CDR2: MGHDK and SYGVNS. Trimming removed 1 base from V and 4 bases from J; junction bases left unmatched: 10. DNA for the CDR3: TGTGCCAGCAGTGAATTTAGGAGCGGGGGGTTTTCAGAGACCCAGTACTTC. Amino acids: CASSEFRSGGFSETQYF. Looking up the rest from reference TRBV25-1 and TRBJ2-5 gives the full variable domain: EADIYQTPRYLVIGTGKKITLECSQTMGHDKMYWYQQDPGMELHLIHYSYGVNSTEKGDLSSESTVSRIRTEHFPLTLESARPSHTSQYLCASSEFRSGGFSETQYFGPGTRLLVL.